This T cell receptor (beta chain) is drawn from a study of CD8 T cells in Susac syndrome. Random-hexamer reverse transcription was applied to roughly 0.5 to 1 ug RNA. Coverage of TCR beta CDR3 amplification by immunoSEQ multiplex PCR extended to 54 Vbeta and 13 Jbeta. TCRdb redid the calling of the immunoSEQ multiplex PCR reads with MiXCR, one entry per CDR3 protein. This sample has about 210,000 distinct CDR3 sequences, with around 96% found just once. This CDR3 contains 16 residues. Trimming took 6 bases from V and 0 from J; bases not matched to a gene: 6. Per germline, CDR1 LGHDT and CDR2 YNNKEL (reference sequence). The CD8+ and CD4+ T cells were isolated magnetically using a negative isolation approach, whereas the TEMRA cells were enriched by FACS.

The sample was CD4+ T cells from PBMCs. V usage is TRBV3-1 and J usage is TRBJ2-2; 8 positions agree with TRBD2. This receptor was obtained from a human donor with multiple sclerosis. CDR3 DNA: TGTGCCAGCAGTCGGACTAGCCCCGCGAACACCGGGGAGCTGTTTTTT. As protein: CASSRTSPANTGELFF.